Sequencing of this TCR beta chain was carried out in a study of OX40 agonist ivuxolimab in advanced cancers. Across the whole study: An agonistic human IgG2 monoclonal antibody against OX40 (CD134) was given.

Details on this clone: Other DNA sequences of this sample code for an identical CDR3.

Only in-frame clones appear in the TCRdb table, and some are missing; sequencing was by immunoSEQ multiplex PCR. The sample lists approximately 68,000 clones, 80% to 95% seen once, with 8% to 10% in the top ten. Trimming cost V 3 bases and J 4 bases, with 10 bases left between them. The CDR3 length is 13 residues. CDR1 SGHDN and CDR2 FVKESK come from the germline V gene. Specimen: CD4+ or CD8+ T cells sorted from blood, collected in a trial of the OX40 agonist ivuxolimab. The gene calls are TRBV14 and TRBJ2-7; TRBD2 is a possible D gene (5 bases). This clonotype was sampled from an adult with an advanced solid tumor such as melanoma, head and neck, liver or kidney cancer. The CDR3 region has the DNA TGTGCCAGCAGCCAGGACTTACCTTACGAGCAGTACTTC. Translating gives CASSQDLPYEQYF.